Listed here are 18 T cell receptor beta chains from one sample, sequenced in a study of blood T cell repertoires in COVID-19. Data came from immunoSEQ multiplex PCR; TCRdb stores just in-frame clones and leaves some out. The data contain 150,000 to 200,000 clones, less than 85% of them seen just once; the ten biggest clones take up less than 15%. Sequenced: PBMCs or T cells enriched from blood (not recorded which). The source is a man aged 45-60 years who had recovered from COVID-19.

The rearrangement uses TRBV14 and TRBJ2-7; tentative D call: TRBD1 (5 bases). Germline V lookup: CDR1 SGHDN, CDR2 FVKESK. V was shortened by 5 bases and J by 5 bases, with 13 bases between the two germline ends. The CDR3 consists of 13 residues. The CDR3 region has the DNA TGTGCCAGCAGCAGAAGGGGTATGCACGAGCAGTACTTC. This translates into CASSRRGMHEQYF. Together with reference TRBV14 and TRBJ2-7, the CDR3 gives the full variable domain: EAGVTQFPSHSVIEKGQTVTLRCDPISGHDNLYWYRRVMGKEIKFLLHFVKESKQDESGMPNNRFLAERTGGTYSTLKVQPAELEDSGVYFCASSRRGMHEQYFGPGTRLTVT.

The CDR3 region is CASSLASGGHSYEQYF. CDR3 DNA sequence: TGCGCCAGCAGCTTGGCTAGCGGGGGCCACTCCTACGAGCAGTACTTC. J is TRBJ2-7 and V is TRBV5-1, with 10 bases aligning to TRBD2. Germline assignment: CDR1 SGHRS and CDR2 YFSETQ. The CDR3 totals 16 residues. V lost 0 bases to trimming and J lost 0 bases; unmatched junction nucleotides: 3.

The rearrangement links TRBV7-2 to TRBJ2-5, with 7 bases matching TRBD2. After removal of 1 base from V and 5 bases from J, the junction contained 7 bases not matched to a gene. This CDR3 comprises 15 residues. The germline V gene has CDR1 SGHTA and CDR2 FQGNSA. CDR3 in amino acids: CASSLVLARDETQYF. CDR3 nucleotides: TGTGCCAGCAGCTTAGTACTAGCGAGGGACGAGACCCAGTACTTC.

CDR3 region: CAWDTGGFEAFF. Written as DNA, the CDR3 is TGTGCCTGGGATACAGGGGGCTTTGAAGCTTTCTTT. The chain links TRBV30 to TRBJ1-1, with 9 nucleotides matching TRBD1. Germline CDR1 GTSNPN, CDR2 SVGIG (reference sequence). The J segment lost 7 bases and the V segment lost 5 bases, leaving 5 bases of the junction unmatched. This CDR3 has 12 residues.

Written as DNA, the CDR3 is TGTGCCAGCAGTGAATTTGTCGGGGGTTACACAGATACGCAGTATTTT. Translation gives CASSEFVGGYTDTQYF. The J gene is TRBJ2-3, the V gene TRBV2; D may be TRBD2 (6 bases). The V end lost 2 bases, the J end lost 2 bases, and 14 bases lay between the germline ends. CDR3 size: 16 residues. In germline, CDR1 is SNHLY, CDR2 FYNNEI.

The CDR3 sequence is CATSRERTGVGEKLFF. The CDR3, as DNA: TGTGCCACCAGCAGGGAGCGGACAGGGGTGGGTGAAAAACTGTTTTTT. The chain uses TRBV15 and TRBJ1-4; TRBD1 agrees at 9 bases. V lost 3 bases, J lost 7 bases, and 9 bases stayed unmatched. Germline CDR1 is LNHNV and CDR2 is YYDKDF (reference sequence). The CDR3 is 16 residues long. The full variable domain, completed using reference TRBV15 and TRBJ1-4, is DAMVIQNPRYQVTQFGKPVTLSCSQTLNHNVMYWYQQKSSQAPKLLFHYYDKDFNNEADTPDNFQSRRPNTSFCFLDIRSPGLGDTAMYLCATSRERTGVGEKLFFGSGTQLSVL.

The V call is TRBV5-1, the J call TRBJ2-1, with 9 bases fitting TRBD1. After removal of 5 bases from V and 5 bases from J, the junction contained 5 bases not matched to a gene. CDR1 and CDR2 (germline): SGHRS, YFSETQ. This CDR3 region has 14 residues. CDR3 nucleotides: TGCGCCAGCAGGTTTGGACAGGGGAACAATGAGCAGTTCTTC. Protein sequence: CASRFGQGNNEQFF.

This clone was found a few times. The J gene is TRBJ1-5, the V gene TRBV28; 8 nucleotides align to TRBD1. Germline CDR1 and CDR2: MDHEN and SYDVKM. This CDR3 has 18 amino acids. The V segment lost 2 bases and the J segment 7 bases; nucleotides outside the gene matches: 16. Here the CDR3 DNA reads TGTGCCAGCAGTTTACCAGACAGGGGCAAGAACCCTGGGCAGCCCCAGCATTTT. Its protein is CASSLPDRGKNPGQPQHF.

This chain links TRBV27 with TRBJ1-2; TRBD1 matches at 9 bases. V was pared by 3 bases and J by 6 bases, with 11 bases of the junction left unmatched. CDR3 length: 16 amino acids. CDR1 and CDR2 from the germline V gene are MNHEY and SMNVEV (reference sequence). CDR3 sequence (DNA): TGTGCCAGCAGTTTCGGGACAGGGATTGGTCGGGATGGCTACACCTTC. Translation gives CASSFGTGIGRDGYTF.

The gene calls are TRBV6-4 and TRBJ2-2; 8 bases are a match to TRBD2. V lost 10 bases and J lost 7; bases outside the gene matches: 8. The CDR3 covers 13 residues. Germline CDR1 MRHNA, CDR2 SNTAGT. This CDR3 is CANVAGNDGELFF. CDR3 bases: TGTGCCAACGTAGCGGGGAATGACGGGGAGCTGTTTTTT.

The chain has TRBV24-1 and TRBJ2-5; TRBD2 aligns across 10 bases. CDR1 is KGHDR and CDR2 is SFDVKD in the germline V gene. Trimming took 3 bases from V and 1 from J; bases not matched to a gene: 1. CDR3 length equals 15 residues. CDR3 amino acids: CATSDRTSGQETQYF. DNA for the CDR3: TGTGCCACCAGTGATCGGACTAGCGGCCAAGAGACCCAGTACTTC.

The rearrangement links TRBV12-5 to TRBJ2-1, with a weak D call TRBD2 (6 bases). Germline CDR1 reads LGHNT; CDR2 reads FRNRAP. CDR3 size: 16 residues. Deletions cut 0 bases from V and 6 bases from J, with 15 bases between. As DNA, the CDR3 is TGTGCTAGTGGTTTGGTAGGGGAGGTTAGGGGCAATGAGCAGTTCTTC. It is translated as CASGLVGEVRGNEQFF.

The V call is TRBV9, the J call TRBJ1-1; D unresolved. V was shortened by 1 base and J by 4 bases, with 11 bases between the two germline ends. From germline, CDR1 is SGDLS and CDR2 YYNGEE. The CDR3 consists of 14 residues. The CDR3 spells CASSVMDRSTEAFF. The DNA for the CDR3 is TGTGCCAGCAGCGTAATGGATCGGAGCACTGAAGCTTTCTTT. Full variable domain (outside the CDR3, taken from reference TRBV9 and TRBJ1-1): DSGVTQTPKHLITATGQRVTLRCSPRSGDLSVYWYQQSLDQGLQFLIQYYNGEERAKGNILERFSAQQFPDLHSELNLSSLELGDSALYFCASSVMDRSTEAFFGQGTRLTVV.

This chain links TRBV27 with TRBJ2-1, with 14 nucleotides matching TRBD2. Germline CDR1 is MNHEY and CDR2 is SMNVEV (reference sequence). This CDR3 comprises 18 residues. Trimming at V came to 5 bases and at J to 8 bases, leaving 14 bases not matched to a gene. Written as DNA, the CDR3 is TGTGCCAGCAGTCGGTACGGACTAGCGGGGGGTTTAGGTTATGAGCAGTTCTTC. Translating it yields CASSRYGLAGGLGYEQFF.

This chain links TRBV4-3 with TRBJ1-6; tentative D call: TRBD1 (6 bases). Germline CDR1 reads LGHNA; CDR2 reads YSLEER. The CDR3 runs 16 residues. Between the trimmed V and J ends, which lost 0 bases and 8 bases, there was a span of 14 bases. The CDR3 loop is CASSQERGLGDSPLHF. The CDR3 DNA reads TGCGCCAGCAGCCAAGAAAGGGGGTTAGGGGATTCACCCCTCCACTTT.

The chain's CDR3 is CAIRVTGELNTEAFF. The CDR3 DNA is TGTGCCATCAGGGTTACAGGGGAATTGAACACTGAAGCTTTCTTT. This chain links TRBV10-3 with TRBJ1-1; 7 nucleotides align to TRBD1. Germline CDR1 ENHRY, CDR2 SYGVKD. The CDR3 covers 15 residues. Trimming cost V 6 bases and J 0 bases; bases outside gene matches: 7.

V and J are TRBV5-1 and TRBJ2-2; TRBD1 matches 10 bases. This CDR3 is 16 amino acids long. Germline V gives CDR1 SGHRS, CDR2 YFSETQ. J was trimmed by 5 bases and V by 0 bases; bases with no gene match: 4. CDR3 nucleotide sequence: TGCGCCAGCAGCTTGGGGGACAGGGGTTTGACCGGGGAGCTGTTTTTT. It translates to CASSLGDRGLTGELFF.

The chain is built from TRBV7-4 and TRBJ2-5; 10 bases match TRBD1. Germline assignment: CDR1 SGHVT and CDR2 SQSDAQ. This CDR3 is built from 15 residues. The J segment lost 5 bases and the V segment lost 5 bases, leaving 8 bases of the junction unmatched. CDR3 protein: CASSPGTGDNETQYF. The DNA for the CDR3 is TGTGCCAGCAGCCCTGGGACAGGGGATAATGAGACCCAGTACTTC. The variable domain in full, completed from reference TRBV7-4 and TRBJ2-5, reads GAGVSQSPRYKVAKRGRDVALRCDSISGHVTLYWYRQTLGQGSEVLTYSQSDAQRDKSGRPSGRFSAERPERSVSTLKIQRTEQGDSAVYLCASSPGTGDNETQYFGPGTRLLVL.